The TCR beta chain under discussion was sequenced for a study of blood T cell repertoires in COVID-19 (dated by TCRdb to the early 2020s). With regard to the full study: Samples from collaborators originated in the United States, Italy and Spain and spanned both the acute and convalescent phases of COVID-19. The material from the prospective study consisted of cDNA or gDNA derived from T cells, B-cell-depleted T cells, or PBMCs. Subjects who had been exposed to COVID-19, were actively infected with it, or had recovered from it provided the deeply sampled blood TCRbeta repertoires that made up the dataset. Where available, HLA class I and class II types were taken from metadata supplied by the sample provider and were not determined by assay-based typing. A de-identified subject ID, COVID-19 status, age in years and sex were almost always included in the sample metadata. A freely available public database, intended as a resource for researchers studying the immune response to SARS-CoV-2, is where the repertoires were released. Samples were obtained from the ongoing ImmuneRACE study (first 160 participants) and from 1,200 or so subjects provided by 6 global collaborators. The full study reports these points: How much clinical and demographic metadata was included differed by source and by participant, and the metadata was provided uncurated.

One collaborating source in Seattle enrolled patients while the patients were actively infected and followed the patients over time throughout the course of disease. Whole blood was collected in K2EDTA tubes by collaborating institutions according to the institutions' own protocols. For TCRbeta analysis, collaborators shipped samples as frozen whole blood, isolated PBMCs, or DNA extracted from either of those sample types. On this clone itself: Which antigen it targets is not known. No base quality information exists; no much larger clone differs at one position.

The immunoSEQ Assay, a bias-controlled multiplex PCR, was used to amplify TCRbeta CDR3 regions from genomic DNA. On the study's bioinformatics: Nucleated cell counts per sample were estimated from amplification of reference gene primers within the assay. To quantify the absolute abundance of each unique TCRbeta CDR3 rearrangement, sequence reads were collapsed and filtered. For each sample, productive Simpson clonality was calculated by taking the square root of Simpson's diversity index across productive rearrangements. The source is immuneACCESS, and TCRdb retained only in-frame sequences with V and J called. Part of the clones is not carried over; for the studies checked, unresolved V genes explain less than half of this, and the remainder is unexplained. That table supplies the V and J calls and clone size; D and trimming were determined from the DNA. The sample table records about 130,000 clones; approximately 85% of these occur just once. The ten largest clonotypes hold about 3% of the sample.

CDR1 is given as KGHSH and CDR2 as LQKENI, both from the germline V gene. From cysteine to phenylalanine, the CDR3 is 19 amino acids long. Solely the CDR3 DNA is kept, with 57 bases framed from the first base. V is cut back by 3 bases and J by 1 base, with 12 bases in the junction unmatched. What was sequenced was peripheral blood. The V gene is TRBV18 and the J gene is TRBJ2-5, with 12 bases in between that match TRBD2. The TCR originated in a woman aged 80 or over with COVID-19, enrolled during active disease. Here is the DNA: TGTGCCAGCTCACCGGACAGAAAAGGACTAGCGGGACCCCAAGAGACCCAGTACTTC. It specifies CASSPDRKGLAGPQETQYF.